This T cell receptor beta chain was retrieved from a study of T cells in localized non-small cell lung cancer. Whole-study findings and limits: The appearance of a median around 57 of the top 100 tumor clones was seen in adjacent lung. Uninvolved adjacent lung had higher T cell clonality than tumor and all other tissues. It remains possible that heterogeneity exists, since only one tumor region was sequenced.

With regard to this clone: The antigen is not known.

The assay was immunoSEQ multiplex PCR, and TCRdb's table has in-frame clones only and misses some. Of about 36,000 clones listed, roughly 85% are singletons. Germline V gene data show CDR1 as MNHEY and CDR2 as SVGAGI. V was shortened by 5 bases and J by 2 bases, with 10 bases between the two germline ends. This CDR3 is built from 13 residues. This rearrangement joins TRBV6-5 to TRBJ2-7; D remains unclear. This TCR was recovered from a woman aged 40-69 years with stage I lung adenocarcinoma. Here the sequenced sample was peripheral blood, taken before any cancer treatment. The CDR3 protein is CASSIQRAYEQYF. CDR3 coding DNA: TGTGCCAGCAGTATTCAAAGGGCCTACGAGCAGTACTTC.